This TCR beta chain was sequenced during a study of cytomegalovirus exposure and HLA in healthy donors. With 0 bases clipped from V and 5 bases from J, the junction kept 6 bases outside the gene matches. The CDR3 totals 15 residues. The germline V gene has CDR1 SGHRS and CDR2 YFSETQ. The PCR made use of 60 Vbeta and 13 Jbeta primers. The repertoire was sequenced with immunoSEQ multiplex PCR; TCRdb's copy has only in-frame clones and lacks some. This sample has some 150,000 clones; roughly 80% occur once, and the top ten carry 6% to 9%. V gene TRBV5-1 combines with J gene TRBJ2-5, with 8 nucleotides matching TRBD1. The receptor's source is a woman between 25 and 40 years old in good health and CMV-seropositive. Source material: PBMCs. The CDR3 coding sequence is TGCGCCAGCAGCTTGGCGGGGACAGGCTCGGAGACCCAGTACTTC. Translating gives CASSLAGTGSETQYF.